The rows below give T cell receptor beta chains drawn from one sample of a study of CD8 T cells in ankylosing spondylitis. TCRdb recomputed calls from the 5' RACE reads with MiXCR, one row per CDR3 protein. The data contain 180,000 or so distinct CDR3 sequences, around 10% of them singletons. Material for sequencing was blood, either unsorted or a sorted T cell fraction (not recorded which). The origin of the receptors is a male donor with ankylosing spondylitis or in good health (not recorded which). Each CDR3 is given with its conserved first and last residue. A D gene is named only where the DNA matches it firmly. For some rows the clone size is stated as once, few or many, or as a class when expanded; others skip it.

size	length	V	D	J	CDR3	DNA
many	14	TRBV29-1	-	TRBJ2-3	CSVGVGLGIDTQYF	TGCAGCGTGGGAGTGGGACTGGGGATAGATACGCAGTATTTT
-	16	TRBV30	-	TRBJ2-1	CAWSLHSMGSYNEQFF	TGTGCCTGGAGTCTTCATTCTATGGGCTCTTACAATGAGCAGTTCTTC
many	14	TRBV10-3	TRBD2	TRBJ2-3	CAHAGRGDTDTQYF	TGTGCCCACGCTGGGAGGGGAGACACAGATACGCAGTATTTT
few	13	TRBV28	-	TRBJ2-4	CASSLSGSNIQYF	TGTGCCAGCAGTTTGTCAGGGTCTAACATTCAGTACTTC
few	16	TRBV5-1	TRBD2	TRBJ2-1	CASSLVSASGMNEQFF	TGCGCCAGCAGCTTGGTCTCGGCTAGCGGCATGAATGAGCAGTTCTTC
many	12	TRBV6-2/TRBV6-3	-	TRBJ1-4	CASSYSNWKLFF	TGTGCCAGCAGTTACTCGAATTGGAAACTGTTTTTT
-	16	TRBV18	TRBD1	TRBJ1-1	CASSPGTGQWSTEAFF	TGTGCCAGCTCACCGGGGACAGGGCAGTGGAGCACTGAAGCTTTCTTT
many	16	TRBV24-1	TRBD2	TRBJ2-1	CATSDPTSGSYNEQFF	TGTGCCACCAGTGACCCGACTAGCGGGAGTTACAATGAGCAGTTCTTC
few	18	TRBV4-3	-	TRBJ2-3	CASSQDLQGGLSTDTQYF	TGCGCCAGCAGCCAAGATCTCCAGGGGGGGCTCTCCACAGATACGCAGTATTTT
many	17	TRBV5-1	-	TRBJ2-1	CASSLVVEGGRGNEQFF	TGCGCCAGCAGCTTGGTAGTCGAGGGAGGTAGGGGCAATGAGCAGTTCTTC
many	18	TRBV20-1	TRBD2	TRBJ2-3	CSARAWGRAGGSTDTQYF	TGCAGTGCTAGAGCCTGGGGTCGGGCGGGGGGCAGCACAGATACGCAGTATTTT
few	15	TRBV12-3/TRBV12-4	-	TRBJ2-2	CASSLAGGLSGELFF	TGTGCCAGCAGTTTAGCGGGGGGGCTTAGCGGGGAGCTGTTTTTT
-	15	TRBV11-3	-	TRBJ2-2	CASSPPSLNTGELFF	TGTGCCAGCAGCCCGCCTTCACTGAACACCGGGGAGCTGTTTTTT
many	13	TRBV15	-	TRBJ2-1	CATSRDQGGEQFF	TGTGCCACCAGCAGAGATCAGGGAGGTGAGCAGTTCTTC
many	13	TRBV12-3/TRBV12-4	-	TRBJ1-1	CASSLEGNTEAFF	TGTGCCAGCAGCTTGGAGGGGAACACTGAAGCTTTCTTT
-	14	TRBV10-2	-	TRBJ2-5	CASSESNPQETQYF	TGCGCCAGCAGTGAAAGTAATCCCCAAGAGACCCAGTACTTC
many	15	TRBV7-6	-	TRBJ1-1	CASSLAFGRGSEAFF	TGTGCCAGCAGCTTAGCGTTTGGCAGGGGTTCTGAAGCTTTCTTT
many	16	TRBV6-4	-	TRBJ2-1	CASSDLIIGVYNEQFF	TGTGCCAGCAGTGACCTCATAATCGGGGTCTACAATGAGCAGTTCTTC
-	16	TRBV24-1	TRBD1	TRBJ1-2	CATSDGPGQGTDGYTF	TGTGCCACCAGTGATGGGCCGGGACAGGGGACGGATGGCTACACCTTC
many	12	TRBV12-3/TRBV12-4	TRBD2	TRBJ2-5	CASSFERDQGNF	TGTGCCAGCAGTTTCGAGCGGGACCAAGGCAACTTC
few	14	TRBV28	TRBD2	TRBJ2-4	CASSPSGTNDIQYF	TGTGCCAGCAGTCCCTCCGGGACTAACGACATTCAGTACTTC
many	16	TRBV5-6	TRBD2	TRBJ2-5	CASSYGTSGSQETQYF	TGTGCCAGCAGCTACGGGACTAGCGGGAGCCAAGAGACCCAGTACTTC
-	11	TRBV27	TRBD2	TRBJ2-7	CATRAGVEQYF	TGTGCCACCAGGGCGGGGGTCGAGCAGTACTTC
-	15	TRBV6-1	TRBD1	TRBJ1-2	CASSARDRANYGYTF	TGTGCCAGCAGTGCCAGAGACAGGGCTAACTATGGCTACACCTTC
-	14	TRBV11-2	TRBD2	TRBJ2-1	CASSRLAGTNEQFF	TGTGCCAGCAGCCGGCTAGCGGGGACGAATGAGCAGTTCTTC
medium-sized	12	TRBV5-1	-	TRBJ2-5	CASSLGSETQYF	TGCGCCAGCAGCTTAGGAAGCGAGACCCAGTACTTC
many	16	TRBV5-1	-	TRBJ2-1	CASSLGGGAIYNEQFF	TGCGCCAGCAGCTTGGGTGGCGGGGCCATCTACAATGAGCAGTTCTTC
many	14	TRBV15	-	TRBJ1-1	CATSRDKLNTEAFF	TGTGCCACCAGCAGAGATAAGCTGAACACTGAAGCTTTCTTT
-	12	TRBV29-1	TRBD1	TRBJ2-3	CNVEQGADTQYF	TGCAACGTTGAACAGGGGGCAGATACGCAGTATTTT
few	14	TRBV7-9	TRBD1	TRBJ1-6	CASSLGTGNSPLHF	TGTGCCAGCAGCTTAGGGACAGGGAATTCACCCCTCCACTTT
many	17	TRBV4-3	-	TRBJ2-1	CASSQENRGGGSNEQFF	TGCGCCAGCAGCCAAGAAAATCGCGGTGGTGGGTCCAATGAGCAGTTCTTC
many	13	TRBV6-5	-	TRBJ2-1	CASSYSGWDEQFF	TGTGCCAGCAGTTACTCTGGTTGGGATGAGCAGTTCTTC
many	12	TRBV5-1	-	TRBJ2-7	CASSLVDREQYF	TGCGCCAGCAGCTTGGTAGACCGGGAGCAGTACTTC
many	14	TRBV12-3/TRBV12-4	TRBD1	TRBJ1-5	CASSWDRDNQPQHF	TGTGCCAGCAGCTGGGACAGGGACAATCAGCCCCAGCATTTT
-	11	TRBV11-2	-	TRBJ2-2	CASRLTGELFF	TGTGCCAGCCGCCTTACCGGGGAGCTGTTTTTT
few	15	TRBV30	-	TRBJ1-6	CASPGTSPYNSPLHF	TGTGCCAGCCCCGGGACATCGCCATATAATTCACCCCTCCACTTT
few	15	TRBV6-1	TRBD2	TRBJ2-1	CASSVTSGSSREQFF	TGTGCCAGCAGTGTGACTAGCGGGAGTTCGCGTGAGCAGTTCTTC
many	15	TRBV20-1	-	TRBJ2-3	CSARYEEWVTDTQYF	TGCAGTGCTAGATACGAGGAGTGGGTCACAGATACGCAGTATTTT
-	16	TRBV3-1	-	TRBJ2-1	CASSLPSGPGGNEQFF	TGTGCCAGCAGCCTCCCTTCGGGACCCGGAGGCAATGAGCAGTTCTTC
many	14	TRBV6-5	TRBD1	TRBJ1-2	CASRPSGQGYGYTF	TGTGCCAGCAGACCCTCTGGACAGGGTTATGGCTACACCTTC
few	16	TRBV12-3/TRBV12-4	TRBD2	TRBJ2-7	CASSLIGTRKPYEQYF	TGTGCCAGCAGTTTAATCGGGACTAGAAAACCCTACGAGCAGTACTTC